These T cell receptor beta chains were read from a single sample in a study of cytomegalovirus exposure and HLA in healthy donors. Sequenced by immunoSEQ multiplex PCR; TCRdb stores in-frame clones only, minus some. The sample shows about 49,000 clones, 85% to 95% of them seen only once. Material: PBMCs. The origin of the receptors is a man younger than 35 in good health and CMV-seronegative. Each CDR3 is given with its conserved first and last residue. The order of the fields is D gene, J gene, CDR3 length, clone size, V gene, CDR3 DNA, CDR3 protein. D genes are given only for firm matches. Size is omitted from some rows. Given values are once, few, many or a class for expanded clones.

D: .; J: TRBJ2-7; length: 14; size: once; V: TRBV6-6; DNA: TGTGCCAGCAGCCCAGTACAGGGTCTGGGCGAGCAGTACTTC; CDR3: CASSPVQGLGEQYF
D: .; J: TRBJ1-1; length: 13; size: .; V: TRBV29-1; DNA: TGCAGCGTTAAGCTGTGGGGAGCCACTGAAGCTTTCTTT; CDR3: CSVKLWGATEAFF
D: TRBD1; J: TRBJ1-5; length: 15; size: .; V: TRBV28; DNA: TGTGCCAGCGTATGGGGGACAGGGGAATATCAGCCCCAGCATTTT; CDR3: CASVWGTGEYQPQHF
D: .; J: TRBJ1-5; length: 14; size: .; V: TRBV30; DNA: TGTGCCTGGAGTGTAGGGCAGGGAAGTCAGCCCCAGCATTTT; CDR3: CAWSVGQGSQPQHF
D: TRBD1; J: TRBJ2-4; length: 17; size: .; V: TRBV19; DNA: TGTGCCAGTAGCCACTACAGGGGTGAACTTACCAAAAACATTCAGTACTTC; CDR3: CASSHYRGELTKNIQYF
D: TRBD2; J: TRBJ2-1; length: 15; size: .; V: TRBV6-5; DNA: TGTGCCAGCAGCCCCCGACTAGCGCAAAACAATGAGCAGTTCTTC; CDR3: CASSPRLAQNNEQFF
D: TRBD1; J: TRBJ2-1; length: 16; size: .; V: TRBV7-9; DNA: TGTGCCAGCAGCATTAGCTTGGGACAGGGTTACAATGAGCAGTTCTTC; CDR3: CASSISLGQGYNEQFF
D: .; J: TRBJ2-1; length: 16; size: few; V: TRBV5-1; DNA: TGCGCCAGCAGCTTGGTTGGCGGGACCTCCTACAATGAGCAGTTCTTC; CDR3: CASSLVGGTSYNEQFF
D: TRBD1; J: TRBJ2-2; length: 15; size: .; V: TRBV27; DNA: TGTGCCAGCAGTAAGGACAGGGGGGGCACCGGGGAGCTGTTTTTT; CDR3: CASSKDRGGTGELFF
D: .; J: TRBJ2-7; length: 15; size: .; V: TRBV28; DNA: TGTGCCAGCAGTTCCTTTGGACTGGAAAACTACGAGCAGTACTTC; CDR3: CASSSFGLENYEQYF
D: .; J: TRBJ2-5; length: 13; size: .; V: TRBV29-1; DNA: TGCAGCGTTGAGCAGAGCGGGACAAAGACCCAGTACTTC; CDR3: CSVEQSGTKTQYF
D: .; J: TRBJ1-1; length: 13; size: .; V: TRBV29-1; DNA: TGCAGCGTACGTACAGGGCTGAACACTGAAGCTTTCTTT; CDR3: CSVRTGLNTEAFF
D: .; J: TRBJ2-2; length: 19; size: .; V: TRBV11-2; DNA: TGTGCCAGCAGCTTAGGGTCGGGGGGCTGGTTGTCATCTACCGGGGAGCTGTTTTTT; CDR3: CASSLGSGGWLSSTGELFF
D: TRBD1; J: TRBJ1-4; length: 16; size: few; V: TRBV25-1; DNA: TGTGCCAGCAGTGGTACCCGGCGACAGGGGTATGAAAAACTGTTTTTT; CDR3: CASSGTRRQGYEKLFF
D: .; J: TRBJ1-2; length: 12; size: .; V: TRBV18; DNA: TGTGCCAGCTCACATGACAGTTATGGCTACACCTTC; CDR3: CASSHDSYGYTF
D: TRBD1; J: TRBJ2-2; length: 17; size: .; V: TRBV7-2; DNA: TGTGCCAGCAGCTTAGGCCCGGGACAGGGACCTACCGGGGAGCTGTTTTTT; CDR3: CASSLGPGQGPTGELFF
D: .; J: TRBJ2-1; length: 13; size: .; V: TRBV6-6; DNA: TGTGCCAGCAGTTACGTGGGGCCCAATGAGCAGTTCTTC; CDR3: CASSYVGPNEQFF
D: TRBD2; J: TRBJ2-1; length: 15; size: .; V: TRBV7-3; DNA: TGTGCCAGCAGCTTAGAGGGAGGGTGGTACAATGAGCAGTTCTTC; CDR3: CASSLEGGWYNEQFF
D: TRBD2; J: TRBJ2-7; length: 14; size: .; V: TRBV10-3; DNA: TGTGCCATCAGCGATAGGACTAGCTCCTACGAGCAGTACTTC; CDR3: CAISDRTSSYEQYF
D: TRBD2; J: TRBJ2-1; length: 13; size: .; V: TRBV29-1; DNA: TGCAGCGCGGGAGGACTAGCCCACAATGAGCAGTTCTTC; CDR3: CSAGGLAHNEQFF
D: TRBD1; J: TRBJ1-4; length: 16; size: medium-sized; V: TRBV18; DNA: TGTGCCAGCTCACCAAATCAGGGGGCAACTAATGAAAAACTGTTTTTT; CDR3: CASSPNQGATNEKLFF
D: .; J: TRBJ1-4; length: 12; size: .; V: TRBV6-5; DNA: TGTGCCAGCAGTCGATTTGGCGAAAAACTGTTTTTT; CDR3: CASSRFGEKLFF
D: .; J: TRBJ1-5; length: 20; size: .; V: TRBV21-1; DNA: TGTGCCAACAGCAAACCGATCGGACAGGGGGCGTGGAATAGCAATCAGCCCCAGCATTTT; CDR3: CANSKPIGQGAWNSNQPQHF
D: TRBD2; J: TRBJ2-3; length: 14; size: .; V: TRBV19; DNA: TGTGCCAGCGAACCGGGACTAGCTATGGGTACGCAGTATTTT; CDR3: CASEPGLAMGTQYF
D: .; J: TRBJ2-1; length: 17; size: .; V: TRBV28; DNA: TGTGCCAGCAGTTTGGAGCCGTCTAGGCCCTCCTACAATGAGCAGTTCTTC; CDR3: CASSLEPSRPSYNEQFF
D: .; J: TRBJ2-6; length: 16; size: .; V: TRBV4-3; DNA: TGCGCCAGCAGCCAAGATTATGGCTCCGGGGCCAACGTCCTGACTTTC; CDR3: CASSQDYGSGANVLTF
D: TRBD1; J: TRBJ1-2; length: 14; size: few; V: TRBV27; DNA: TGTGCCAGCAGTTACGGGCCAGGGGGGTATGGCTACACCTTC; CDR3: CASSYGPGGYGYTF
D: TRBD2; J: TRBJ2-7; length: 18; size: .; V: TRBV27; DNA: TGTGCCAGCAGTTCACCGGGAACTAGCGGGAAACCAACCTACGAGCAGTACTTC; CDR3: CASSSPGTSGKPTYEQYF
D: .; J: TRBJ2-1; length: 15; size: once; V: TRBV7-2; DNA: TGTGCCAGCAGCTTAGATCGGGGAGGCTACAATGAGCAGTTCTTC; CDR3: CASSLDRGGYNEQFF
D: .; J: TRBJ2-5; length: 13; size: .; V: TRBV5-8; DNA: TGTGCCAGCAGCTCTTCAGGTTGGGAGACCCAGTACTTC; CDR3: CASSSSGWETQYF
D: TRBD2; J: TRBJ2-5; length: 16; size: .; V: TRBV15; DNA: TGTGCCACCAGCAGAGGGGCGGGAGGTGACCAAGAGACCCAGTACTTC; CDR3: CATSRGAGGDQETQYF
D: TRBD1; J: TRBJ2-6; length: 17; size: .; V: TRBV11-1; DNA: TGTGCCAGCAGCCTTCGACAGGGGGCATCTGGGGCCAACGTCCTGACTTTC; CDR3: CASSLRQGASGANVLTF
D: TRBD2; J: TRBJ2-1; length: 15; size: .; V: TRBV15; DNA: TGTGCCACCAGCAGAGGAGCGGGAGCCTACAATGAGCAGTTCTTC; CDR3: CATSRGAGAYNEQFF
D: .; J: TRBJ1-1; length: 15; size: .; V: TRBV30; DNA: TGTGCCTGGAAGTTGGCAGGGCACACTAACACTGAAGCTTTCTTT; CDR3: CAWKLAGHTNTEAFF
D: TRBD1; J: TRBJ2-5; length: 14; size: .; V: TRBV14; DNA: TGTGCCAGCAGCTACAGGGGTTTCGGAGAGACCCAGTACTTC; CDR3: CASSYRGFGETQYF
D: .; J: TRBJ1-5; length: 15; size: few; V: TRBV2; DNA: TGTGCCAGCAGTGGTATTGGACAGATCAATCAGCCCCAGCATTTT; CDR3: CASSGIGQINQPQHF
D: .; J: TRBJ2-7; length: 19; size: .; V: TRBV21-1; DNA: TGTGCCAGCACCACCTTATCTAGGACTAGCGGGAGCCTTTCATACGAGCAGTACTTC; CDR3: CASTTLSRTSGSLSYEQYF
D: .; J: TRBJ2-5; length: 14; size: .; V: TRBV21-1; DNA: TGTGCCAACCCGCGAGGGGGCTCAGGAGAGACCCAGTACTTC; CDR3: CANPRGGSGETQYF
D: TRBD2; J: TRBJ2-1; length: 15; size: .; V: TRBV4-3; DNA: TGCGCCAGCAGCCAAGGGCTAGCGGGAGTTCATGAGCAGTTCTTC; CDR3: CASSQGLAGVHEQFF
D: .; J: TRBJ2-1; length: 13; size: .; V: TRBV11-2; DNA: TGTGCCAGCAGCCTTAGTGGCGGAGTTGAGCAGTTCTTC; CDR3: CASSLSGGVEQFF
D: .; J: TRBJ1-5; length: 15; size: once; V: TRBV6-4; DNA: TGTGCCAGCAGTCCTCAGGGATTCGACAATCAGCCCCAGCATTTT; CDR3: CASSPQGFDNQPQHF